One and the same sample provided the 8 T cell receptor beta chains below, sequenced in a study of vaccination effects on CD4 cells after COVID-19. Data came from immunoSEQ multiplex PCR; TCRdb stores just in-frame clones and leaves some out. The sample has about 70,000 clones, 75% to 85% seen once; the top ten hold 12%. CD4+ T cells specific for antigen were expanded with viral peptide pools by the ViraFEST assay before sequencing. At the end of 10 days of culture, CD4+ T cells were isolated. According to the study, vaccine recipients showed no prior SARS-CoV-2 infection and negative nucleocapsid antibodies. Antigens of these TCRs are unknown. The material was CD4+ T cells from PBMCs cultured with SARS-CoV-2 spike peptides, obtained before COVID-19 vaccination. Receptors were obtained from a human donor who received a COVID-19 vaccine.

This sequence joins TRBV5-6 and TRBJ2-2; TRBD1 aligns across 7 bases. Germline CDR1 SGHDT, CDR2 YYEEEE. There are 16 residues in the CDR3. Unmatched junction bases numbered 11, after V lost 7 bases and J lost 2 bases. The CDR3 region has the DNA TGTGCCAGCTCACGGCCGGGACAGCCCAACACCGGGGAGCTGTTTTTT. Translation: CASSRPGQPNTGELFF. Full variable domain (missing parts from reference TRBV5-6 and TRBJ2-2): DAGVTQSPTHLIKTRGQQVTLRCSPKSGHDTVSWYQQALGQGPQFIFQYYEEEERQRGNFPDRFSGHQFPNYSSELNVNALLLGDSALYLCASSRPGQPNTGELFFGEGSRLTVL.

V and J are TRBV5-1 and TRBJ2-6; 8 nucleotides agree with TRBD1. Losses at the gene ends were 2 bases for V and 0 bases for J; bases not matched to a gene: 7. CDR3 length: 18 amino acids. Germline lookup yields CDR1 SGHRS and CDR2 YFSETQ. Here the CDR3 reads CASSFVGTGASGANVLTF. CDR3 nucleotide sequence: TGCGCCAGCAGCTTCGTCGGGACAGGAGCCTCTGGGGCCAACGTCCTGACTTTC.

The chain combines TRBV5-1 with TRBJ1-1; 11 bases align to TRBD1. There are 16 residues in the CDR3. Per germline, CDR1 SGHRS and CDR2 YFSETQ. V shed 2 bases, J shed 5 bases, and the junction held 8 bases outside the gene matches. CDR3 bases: TGCGCCAGCAGCTTACGGACAGGGGGCGCAAAAACTGAAGCTTTCTTT. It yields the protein CASSLRTGGAKTEAFF.

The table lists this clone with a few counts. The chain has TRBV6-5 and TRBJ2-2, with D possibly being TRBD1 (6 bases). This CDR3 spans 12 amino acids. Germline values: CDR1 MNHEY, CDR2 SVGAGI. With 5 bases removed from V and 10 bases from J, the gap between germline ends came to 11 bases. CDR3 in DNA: TGTGCCAGCAGTACAGGGTGGCAGGAGCTGTTTTTT. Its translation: CASSTGWQELFF.

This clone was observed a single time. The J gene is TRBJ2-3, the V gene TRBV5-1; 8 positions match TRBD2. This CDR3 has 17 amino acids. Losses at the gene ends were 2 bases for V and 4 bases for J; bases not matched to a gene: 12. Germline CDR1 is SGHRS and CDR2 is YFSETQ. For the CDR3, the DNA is TGCGCCAGCAGCTTATTCTCCCGGGGGGGCCCCCCAGATACGCAGTATTTT. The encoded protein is CASSLFSRGGPPDTQYF.

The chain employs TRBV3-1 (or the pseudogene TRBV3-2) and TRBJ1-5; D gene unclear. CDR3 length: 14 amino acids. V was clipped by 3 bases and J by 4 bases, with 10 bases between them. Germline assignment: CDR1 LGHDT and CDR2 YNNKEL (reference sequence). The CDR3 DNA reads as TGTGCCAGCAGCCATTTGGGTGAGAATCAGCCCCAGCATTTT. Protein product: CASSHLGENQPQHF.

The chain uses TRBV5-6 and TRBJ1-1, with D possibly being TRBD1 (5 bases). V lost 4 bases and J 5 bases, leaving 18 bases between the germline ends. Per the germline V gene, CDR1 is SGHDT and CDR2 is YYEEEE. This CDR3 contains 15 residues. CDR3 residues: CASSPRRGGSTEAFF. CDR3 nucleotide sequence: TGTGCCAGCAGCCCCCGCCGGGGGGGTAGTACTGAAGCTTTCTTT. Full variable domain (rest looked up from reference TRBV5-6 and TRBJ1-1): DAGVTQSPTHLIKTRGQQVTLRCSPKSGHDTVSWYQQALGQGPQFIFQYYEEEERQRGNFPDRFSGHQFPNYSSELNVNALLLGDSALYLCASSPRRGGSTEAFFGQGTRLTVV.

CDR3: CASSQSSRETQYF. In DNA form, the CDR3 reads TGTGCCAGCAGCCAATCCAGTAGGGAGACCCAGTACTTC. The V and J genes are TRBV3-1 (or the pseudogene TRBV3-2) and TRBJ2-5; D is unclear. V was trimmed by 2 bases and J by 5 bases, leaving 9 bases between them. Germline V gene sequence: CDR1 LGHDT, CDR2 YNNKEL (reference sequence). The CDR3 is made up of 13 amino acids.